This T cell receptor (beta chain) was sequenced in a study of spatial heterogeneity in lung cancer. Overall study: Untreated early-stage non-small cell lung cancer patients, approximately 79 in total, were the donors. Where available, sequencing covered follow-up PBMC samples, taken at a median of about 2 years after resection.

TCRdb ran MiXCR on the 5' RACE reads and lists one entry per CDR3 protein. This table has around 70,000 distinct CDR3 sequences, nearly 9% appearing once. Time point denoted: blood at routine non-recurrence follow-up after resection. From germline, CDR1 is SNHLY and CDR2 FYNNEI. The CDR3 length is 12 residues. J is TRBJ2-1 and V is TRBV2; 14 positions match TRBD2. The TCR was taken from a female donor with early-stage non-small cell lung cancer. This sample comprised PBMCs, obtained at follow-up. CDR3 protein: CTGTSGSHEQFF. The DNA for the CDR3 is TGTACTGGGACTAGCGGGAGTCATGAGCAGTTCTTC.